This is a list of T cell receptor beta chains from one sample in a study of yellow fever vaccine responses in identical twins. TCRdb re-analysed the RT-PCR reads in MiXCR, keeping a single row per CDR3 protein. The data show 3,000 to 4,500 distinct CDR3 sequences, with 84% seen just once and around 3% held by the top ten. Sample: T cells from blood (PBMCs), unsorted or a sorted subset (not recorded which), taken before or after yellow fever vaccination (not recorded which). Receptor source: a woman in her late teens or twenties who received the yellow fever vaccine. Each CDR3 is given with its conserved first and last residue.

J gene | V gene | CDR3 protein
TRBJ1-1 | TRBV20-1 | CSARTGDTEAFF
TRBJ2-7 | TRBV7-9 | CASSQLAGGEQYF
TRBJ1-1 | TRBV18 | CASSPGVNTEAFF
TRBJ2-6 | TRBV10-3 | CAMAADGANVLTF
TRBJ2-2 | TRBV11-3 | CASSSGRQGFNGELFF
TRBJ2-2 | TRBV11-2 | CASTSLAGGVTGELFF
TRBJ2-7 | TRBV28 | CASSLSLGSYEQYF
TRBJ2-1 | TRBV5-6 | CASSIPGTSGRALNEQFF
TRBJ2-7 | TRBV7-8 | CASSFRDSYEQYF
TRBJ2-7 | TRBV3-1 | CASSPGGSYEQYF
TRBJ2-7 | TRBV11-2 | CASSSSYEQYF
TRBJ2-7 | TRBV18 | CASSPGLAGSYEQYF
TRBJ2-7 | TRBV6-1 | CASSLLSGGAYEQYF
TRBJ2-5 | TRBV5-1 | CASSFRSGLYETQYF
TRBJ1-6 | TRBV7-9 | CASSLGNSYNSPLHF
TRBJ2-3 | TRBV5-1 | CASSFSNRVADTQYF
TRBJ2-7 | TRBV10-3 | CAIRETGGHEQYF
TRBJ1-1 | TRBV29-1 | CSVRNTEAFF
TRBJ2-1 | TRBV7-6 | CASSPDSYNEQFF
TRBJ2-1 | TRBV7-6 | CASSGGTKWDEQFF
TRBJ2-7 | TRBV11-3 | CASSLGGRSSYEQYF
TRBJ2-2 | TRBV12-3/TRBV12-4 | CASSSHEEVGLTGELFF
TRBJ2-1 | TRBV7-9 | CASSLRTSNNEQFF
TRBJ2-4 | TRBV13 | CASSPGGNIQYF
TRBJ2-2 | TRBV29-1 | CSALRMTATTITGELFF
TRBJ1-3 | TRBV4-1 | CASSQDRGNTIYF
TRBJ1-5 | TRBV11-3 | CATPVEYSNQPQHF
TRBJ2-6 | TRBV5-1 | CASSLDPVNGANVLTF
TRBJ2-1 | TRBV13 | CASTSGIDEQFF
TRBJ2-2 | TRBV6-4 | CAVGTSTGELFF
TRBJ2-5 | TRBV6-2/TRBV6-3 | CASSSTGDRGQETQYF
TRBJ2-7 | TRBV4-3 | CASSQANGAYEQYF
TRBJ1-1 | TRBV4-2 | CASSPTGGTEAFF
TRBJ2-3 | TRBV29-1 | CSGRLAGGTDTQYF
TRBJ2-3 | TRBV20-1 | CSARGEPTDTQYF
TRBJ2-7 | TRBV5-1 | CASTPGTSARYEQYF
TRBJ1-2 | TRBV4-1 | CASSQPGGAGYGYTF
TRBJ2-3 | TRBV11-3 | CASRAATDTQYF
TRBJ2-1 | TRBV10-1 | CASRSGITSGDEQFF